The 18 T cell receptor beta chains reported below all come from one sample, sequenced in a study of T cells in Graves' hyperthyroidism and ophthalmopathy. TCR beta CDR3 sequences were amplified from RNA transcripts. Using the HTBI primer set, a first-round RT-PCR was run on the TCR CDR3. TCRdb redid the calling of the multiplex PCR reads with MiXCR, one entry per CDR3 protein. This table holds about 590,000 distinct CDR3 sequences, about 15% found once. The sample consisted of blood. These receptors originate from a woman in her twenties or thirties with Graves' hyperthyroidism.

This chain uses TRBV4-1 with TRBJ2-2; D may be TRBD1 or TRBD2 (6 bases each). This CDR3 has 15 amino acids. The V end was cut by 4 bases, the J end by 7 bases, with 16 bases between. Germline V CDR1 and CDR2: MGHRA, YSYEKL. The CDR3 DNA reads as TGCGCCAGCAGCCTAGGAGGGGGTGAAGTCGGGGAGCTGTTTTTT. This sequence encodes CASSLGGGEVGELFF.

Ten or more counts support this clonotype. V and J are TRBV7-2 and TRBJ2-7; 14 bases agree with TRBD2. CDR1 is SGHTA, CDR2 FQGNSA, per germline. The CDR3 has 15 amino acids. J was trimmed by 6 bases and V by 1 base; bases with no gene match: 2. The CDR3 is CASSLGLAGGVEQYF. The CDR3 nucleotides are TGTGCCAGCAGCTTAGGACTAGCGGGAGGGGTCGAGCAGTACTTC.

This clonotype came up many times. This chain links TRBV6-5 with TRBJ1-2; D is possibly TRBD1 (5 bases). The CDR3 runs 12 residues. V was shortened by 6 bases and J by 8 bases, with 13 bases between the two germline ends. Germline assignment: CDR1 MNHEY and CDR2 SVGAGI. The CDR3 loop reads CASSYQGNGYTF. CDR3 coding DNA: TGTGCCAGCAGCTACCAGGGTAACGGCTACACCTTC.

This clonotype was recorded at least ten times. The rearrangement links TRBV19 to TRBJ1-1; D gene uncertain. Germline V gives CDR1 LNHDA, CDR2 SQIVND (reference sequence). This CDR3 region has 18 residues. V was cut by 2 bases and J by 1 base, with 20 bases left in between. The CDR3 bases are TGTGCCAGTAGTATATCGAGTGGGAATTTCCTTCCGAACACTGAAGCTTTCTTT. Residues: CASSISSGNFLPNTEAFF.

This clonotype came up a few times. The chain links TRBV4-1 to TRBJ2-3; 8 bases line up with TRBD1. CDR1 and CDR2 (germline): MGHRA, YSYEKL. The CDR3 has 17 residues. Trimming cost V 0 bases and J 3 bases; bases outside gene matches: 8. The CDR3 loop is CASSQEAGQGPTDTQYF. The CDR3 DNA is TGCGCCAGCAGCCAAGAAGCCGGACAGGGCCCTACAGATACGCAGTATTTT.

The chain recombines TRBV11-2 with TRBJ2-5; 11 nucleotides line up with TRBD1. Germline-derived CDR1 and CDR2 are SGHAT and FQNNGV. V shed 3 bases and J 1 base; nucleotides not matched to a gene: 1. CDR3 length: 15 amino acids. The chain's CDR3 is CASSFGQGAQETQYF. The CDR3 region has the DNA TGTGCCAGCAGCTTTGGACAGGGGGCCCAAGAGACCCAGTACTTC.

In its sample, this clonotype was seen many times. The chain joins TRBV30 to TRBJ1-1; D remains ambiguous. Trimming cost V 0 bases and J 8 bases, with 7 bases left between them. The CDR3 consists of 11 residues. Germline CDR1 is GTSNPN and CDR2 is SVGIG (reference sequence). The CDR3 DNA reads TGTGCCTGGAGTGTAACGACAGAAGCTTTCTTT. This sequence encodes CAWSVTTEAFF.

This clonotype was seen a few times. This sequence joins TRBV29-1 and TRBJ1-1; possible D gene TRBD1, 5 bases. The CDR3 contains 13 residues. V lost 3 bases to trimming and J lost 0 bases, with 8 bases between them. In germline, CDR1 is SQVTM, CDR2 ANQGSEA. The DNA for the CDR3 is TGCAGCGTTGAGGGGGTACTGAACACTGAAGCTTTCTTT. Protein sequence: CSVEGVLNTEAFF.

This clonotype was recorded a few times. The chain joins TRBV5-1 to TRBJ2-1; the D is unclear. V was clipped by 1 base and J by 7 bases, with 9 bases between them. Germline CDR1 reads SGHRS; CDR2 reads YFSETQ. The CDR3 consists of 13 residues. The CDR3 reads CASSLTNQNEQFF. In DNA, the CDR3 is TGCGCCAGCAGCTTGACTAACCAGAATGAGCAGTTCTTC.

Ten or more counts support this clonotype. This sequence joins TRBV20-1 and TRBJ2-7, with D perhaps matching TRBD1 (5 bases). Germline V gene sequence: CDR1 DFQATT, CDR2 SNEGSKA (reference sequence). V was cut by 6 bases and J by 0 bases, with 12 bases left in between. The CDR3 sequence is 13 residues long. The CDR3 here is CSAPAGPSYEQYF. The DNA of the CDR3 is TGCAGTGCCCCCGCAGGGCCCTCCTACGAGCAGTACTTC.

The sample holds many counts of this clonotype. The V call is TRBV28, the J call TRBJ1-5, with 7 bases aligning to TRBD1. The CDR3 spans 15 residues. The junction had 5 bases not matched to a gene; V was cut back by 6 bases and J by 0 bases. The V gene's germline CDR1 is MDHEN and CDR2 SYDVKM. In nucleotides, the CDR3 is TGTGCCAGCAGCGAAGGGACAGTTAGCAATCAGCCCCAGCATTTT. Amino acids: CASSEGTVSNQPQHF.

This clonotype was seen many times. The chain uses TRBV3-1 and TRBJ1-6; D call uncertain. Trimming left V 0 bases short and J 7 bases short, with 7 bases between. CDR3 length: 14 residues. Germline V gene data show CDR1 as LGHDT and CDR2 as YNNKEL (reference sequence). In nucleotides, the CDR3 is TGTGCCAGCAGCCAAGACTCCGGAAATTCACCCCTCCACTTT. Translated, it gives CASSQDSGNSPLHF.

V usage is TRBV11-2 and J usage is TRBJ1-6, with D unresolved. CDR1 is SGHAT, CDR2 FQNNGV, per germline. Deletions cut 3 bases from V and 13 bases from J, with 10 bases between. The CDR3 totals 12 residues. CDR3 sequence reads: CASSFEASPLHF. CDR3 nucleotides: TGTGCCAGCAGCTTCGAGGCCTCCCCCCTCCACTTT.

This clonotype has a handful of counts. The chain links TRBV5-4 to TRBJ2-7, with D tentatively TRBD2 (6 bases). The V gene's germline CDR1 is SGHNT and CDR2 YYREEE (reference sequence). This CDR3 has 15 residues. V lost 5 bases and J 2 bases, leaving 17 bases between the germline ends. The CDR3 here is CASRRDLATTYEQYF. The CDR3 region has the DNA TGTGCCAGCAGGCGGGACCTAGCGACAACCTACGAGCAGTACTTC.

This chain joins TRBV19 and TRBJ1-5, with 9 positions matching TRBD1. The CDR3 covers 18 residues. After removal of 5 bases from V and 1 base from J, the junction contained 12 bases not matched to a gene. The germline V gene has CDR1 LNHDA and CDR2 SQIVND (reference sequence). Here the CDR3 reads CASSGRTGGRGSNQPQHF. In DNA form, the CDR3 reads TGTGCCAGTAGTGGTCGTACAGGGGGCCGGGGGAGCAATCAGCCCCAGCATTTT.

This clonotype was observed at least ten times. The V and J genes are TRBV12-3 or TRBV12-4 and TRBJ2-3, with a tentative D call TRBD2 (6 bases). The CDR3 totals 16 residues. The V end was cut by 2 bases, the J end by 3 bases, with 15 bases between. CDR3 amino acids: CASSLLARGGTDTQYF. For the CDR3, the DNA is TGTGCCAGCAGTTTACTAGCGAGAGGCGGTACAGATACGCAGTATTTT.

The chain employs TRBV28 and TRBJ2-2, with D perhaps TRBD2 (5 bases). The CDR3 is 13 residues long. Per the germline V gene, CDR1 is MDHEN and CDR2 is SYDVKM. Trimming took off 10 bases at V and 4 bases at J, with 13 bases between the two ends. The CDR3 loop is CATRAVITGELFF. The DNA of the CDR3 is TGTGCCACCAGAGCGGTAATCACCGGGGAGCTGTTTTTT.

This clonotype was seen only a few times. The genes are TRBV29-1 and TRBJ2-1; 12 bases are shared with TRBD2. Unmatched junction bases numbered 2, after V lost 6 bases and J lost 2 bases. In germline, CDR1 is SQVTM, CDR2 ANQGSEA. CDR3 length equals 14 residues. CDR3 nucleotides: TGCAGCGTACGACTAGCGGGAGCCTACAATGAGCAGTTCTTC. Protein: CSVRLAGAYNEQFF.